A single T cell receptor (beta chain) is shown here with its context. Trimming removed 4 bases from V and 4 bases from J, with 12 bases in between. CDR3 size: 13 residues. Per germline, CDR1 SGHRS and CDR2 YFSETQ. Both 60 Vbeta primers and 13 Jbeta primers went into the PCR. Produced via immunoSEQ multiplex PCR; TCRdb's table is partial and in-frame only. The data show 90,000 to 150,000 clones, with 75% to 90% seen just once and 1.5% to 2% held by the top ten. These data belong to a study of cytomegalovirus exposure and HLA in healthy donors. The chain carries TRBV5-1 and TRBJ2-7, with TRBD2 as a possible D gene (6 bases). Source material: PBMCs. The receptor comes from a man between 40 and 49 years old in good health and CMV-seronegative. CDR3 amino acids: CASSPTGVYEQYF. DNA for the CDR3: TGCGCCAGCAGCCCGACGGGGGTATACGAGCAGTACTTC. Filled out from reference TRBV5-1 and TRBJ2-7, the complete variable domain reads KAGVTQTPRYLIKTRGQQVTLSCSPISGHRSVSWYQQTPGQGLQFLFEYFSETQRNKGNFPGRFSGRQFSNSRSEMNVSTLELGDSALYLCASSPTGVYEQYFGPGTRLTVT.